This T cell receptor beta chain was sequenced during a study of T cells after yellow fever vaccination (dated by TCRdb to the late 2010s). For context, the study as a whole: Staining for CD3, CD45RA, CCR7 and CD95 was used to sort memory subsets (EM, EMRA, CM and Tscm) on a BD FACS Aria III. The SMART-Seq v4 Ultra Low Input RNA kit was used to prepare libraries from fractions with low cell numbers. To follow T-cell clones before and after primary and booster YFV17D yellow fever vaccination, bulk TCR alpha and beta repertoires were sequenced over time. Two healthy male donors, one aged 18 to 29 and one aged 30 to 40 years, were included in the cohort. Blood was drawn at multiple timepoints before and after primary and secondary immunization, with bulk PBMC replicates and cell subsets isolated. Memory subsets were sorted on days 0, 15 and 45 and at 18 months following primary vaccination, and on days 0, 15 and 45 following the 30-year booster.

This clonotype was counted ten times or more. There are no base qualities to consult, and no much larger clone falls within one base. Study-wide findings and limitations: Compared with the primary T-cell response, the secondary T-cell response was weaker but faster, peaking on day 5 rather than day 15. A small fraction of clonotypes showed up in both the CD4 and CD8 compartments, probably as a result of convergent recombination. On day 0, almost all vaccine-responding clonotypes were found to be below detection in the sorted memory subsets. Most clones expanded after primary vaccination were re-detected after the booster (about 95% of CD4 and 88% of CD8), suggesting broad memory maintenance. Because the study included only two donors, the extent to which the findings can be generalized is limited. Computational filtering was needed because FACS-sorted repertoires could contain abundant contaminating clonotypes from the bulk population.

Synthesis of TCR cDNA relied on 5'RACE template switching, a step that introduced a universal primer site along with unique molecular identifiers. Priming of cDNA synthesis was performed from both the TCR alpha and TCR beta constant segments. Two PCR steps were used to amplify libraries, with sample barcodes and sequencing adapters being added in the second step. Sequencing of the libraries was done on either Illumina HiSeq 2500 (2x100 bp) or NovaSeq (2x150 bp). As for the original processing: MIGEC was used to demultiplex reads and collapse the reads into UMI consensus sequences, and MiXCR was used for V(D)J alignment. Using edgeR on replicate PBMC samples, clonotypes were called vaccine-responding if FDR was below 0.01 and the log2 fold change was above 5 up to day 15. CD4 or CD8 identity was assigned to each bulk clonotype according to whether the clonotype was present at higher abundance in the sequenced CD4 repertoire or the sequenced CD8 repertoire. Clonotype frequencies in memory subsets were weighted by FACS-sorted cell numbers to estimate each clone's distribution across memory phenotypes. TCRdb reprocessed the public reads (quality trimming at Q25 with fastp, clone calling with MiXCR) and kept in-frame beta chains. Rows are combined by CDR3 protein, so each entry shows the most common genes and DNA. These V and J calls are TCRdb output, not the study's own analysis. For this sample the table gives about 30,000 distinct CDR3 sequences, of which 6% to 8% were detected only once. Approximately 25% of the sample goes to the ten largest clones.

The germline V gene encodes CDR1 SGHTA and CDR2 FQGNSA. Spanning cysteine to phenylalanine, the CDR3 consists of 12 amino acids. Just CDR3 DNA is preserved here, 36 bases in frame from base 1. Trimming at the junction amounts to 4 bases on V and 5 bases on J, and the germline ends lie 7 bases apart. Reading the label with the study, this specimen's treatment or condition is: live attenuated yellow fever vaccine strain. PBMCs were isolated from peripheral blood using a standard Ficoll-Paque protocol. RNA from sorted memory subsets was extracted with the RNeasy Micro Kit. Recombination linked TRBV7-2 to TRBJ2-3; the D gene is perhaps TRBD1, from 6 matching bases. The TCR comes from a young man who received the YFV17D yellow fever vaccine. The sequencing used PBMCs, either bulk or a sorted T-cell subset (CD4+, CD8+, memory, or dextramer-sorted; not recorded which), collected on the day of the yellow fever booster vaccination. The CDR3 amino acid sequence is: CASSSRGDTQYF. The nucleotide sequence reads TGTGCCAGCAGCTCCAGGGGAGATACGCAGTATTTT.